The 4 T cell receptor beta chains presented below share a single source sample, sequenced in a study of shared clonotypes between healthy human individuals. Here immunoSEQ multiplex PCR was the method, and the copy in TCRdb shows in-frame clones only, minus some. The repertoire has approximately 88,000 clones, 68% of them found once; the top ten carry roughly 50%. The specimen sequenced was memory CD8+ T cells sorted from blood. Subset denoted: CD45RO+ cells pooled with CCR7-negative TemRA cells. These receptors originate from a man aged 30-40 years in good health.

This clone was seen ten or more times. The chain uses TRBV7-8 and TRBJ2-5, with D unclear. Germline V CDR1 and CDR2: SGHVS, FQNEAQ. V dropped 1 base and J dropped 5 bases, with 8 bases sitting between them. This CDR3 is built from 13 residues. CDR3 loop: CASSLESWETQYF. DNA for the CDR3: TGTGCCAGCAGCTTAGAGTCGTGGGAGACCCAGTACTTC.

Only one count was recorded for this clone. This chain uses TRBV5-5 with TRBJ1-4; TRBD1 matches at 7 bases. Germline assignment: CDR1 SGHKS and CDR2 YYEKEE (reference sequence). This CDR3 has 16 residues. J was trimmed by 7 bases and V by 4 bases; bases with no gene match: 13. The CDR3 nucleotides read TGTGCCAGCAGCCGCGCCATAGGGGGCGTTGCTGAAAAACTGTTTTTT. It encodes CASSRAIGGVAEKLFF.

The genes are TRBV5-1 and TRBJ2-3; the D gene is possibly TRBD1 (6 bases). V dropped 5 bases and J dropped 0 bases, with 22 bases sitting between them. The CDR3 spans 18 residues. In germline, CDR1 is SGHRS, CDR2 YFSETQ. The CDR3 is CASRSFGQLMSSTDTQYF. The CDR3 DNA is TGCGCCAGCAGGTCTTTTGGACAGCTAATGTCTAGCACAGATACGCAGTATTTT.

The V and J genes are TRBV5-6 and TRBJ2-7; D is possibly TRBD1 (5 bases). V was trimmed by 3 bases and J by 2 bases, leaving 12 bases between them. CDR3 length equals 14 residues. The germline V gene encodes CDR1 SGHDT and CDR2 YYEEEE. In DNA form, the CDR3 reads TGTGCCAGCAGCTCCCGGCAGGGAACCTACGAGCAGTACTTC. Residues: CASSSRQGTYEQYF. Variable domain in full (rest from reference TRBV5-6 and TRBJ2-7): DAGVTQSPTHLIKTRGQQVTLRCSPKSGHDTVSWYQQALGQGPQFIFQYYEEEERQRGNFPDRFSGHQFPNYSSELNVNALLLGDSALYLCASSSRQGTYEQYFGPGTRLTVT.